The subject of this entry is one TCR beta chain. Its antigen is as yet unknown. The data were obtained in a study of memory CD4+ T cells and cytomegalovirus serostatus. Study background: Of the healthy Belgian adults, 8 to 10 were CMV seropositive and 24 seronegative. Study conclusions and caveats: Repertoires predicted CMV serostatus with median bootstrapped AUC of approximately 0.94. CD4+ memory repertoires contained about two fifths of the roughly 160 reported CMV TCRbeta sequences.

The sort gate was single viable CD3+CD4+CD8-CD45RO+ cells for memory CD4+ T cells. Serum IgG to CMV pp150, pp28, p38 and p52 defined serostatus. Using immunoSEQ multiplex PCR, the repertoire was profiled, and TCRdb retains in-frame clones only, with some absent. This sample yields roughly 48,000 clones, of which about 80% are seen a single time; about 1.4% belongs to the top ten. Trimming removed 5 bases from V and 7 bases from J, with 15 bases in between. The length of the CDR3 is 13 residues. Germline V lookup: CDR1 SGHTA, CDR2 FQGNSA. The TCR was taken from an adult in good health and CMV-seropositive. Sequencing was performed on memory CD4+ T cells from blood. The gene calls are TRBV7-2 and TRBJ2-7; D possibly matches TRBD1 or TRBD2 (5 bases each). This chain's CDR3 is CASSPTAWGEQYF. Here the CDR3 DNA reads TGTGCCAGCAGCCCCACAGCGTGGGGGGAGCAGTACTTC. Full variable domain (remainder filled in from reference TRBV7-2 and TRBJ2-7): GAGVSQSPSNKVTEKGKDVELRCDPISGHTALYWYRQSLGQGLEFLIYFQGNSAPDKSGLPSDRFSAERTGGSVSTLTIQRTQQEDSAVYLCASSPTAWGEQYFGPGTRLTVT.